The 18 T cell receptor beta chains reported below all come from one sample, sequenced in a study of shared clonotypes between healthy human individuals. Profiling relied on immunoSEQ multiplex PCR, and the TCRdb table lists in-frame clones only, not all of them. Altogether about 1.5 million clones are present, roughly 95% being singletons, with the ten largest covering roughly 1.1%. Sequencing was carried out using naive CD4+ T cells sorted from blood. Subset meaning: CD45RA+ positively selected. The receptors stem from a man aged 25-45 years in good health.

The chain recombines TRBV27 with TRBJ2-3; D may match TRBD1 or TRBD2 (6 bases each). The V gene's germline CDR1 is MNHEY and CDR2 SMNVEV (reference sequence). The CDR3 spans 16 residues. V lost 3 bases and J 2 bases, leaving 15 bases between the germline ends. CDR3 region: CASSFSAGTPTDTQYF. The CDR3 coding sequence is TGTGCCAGCAGTTTTAGTGCGGGGACACCCACAGATACGCAGTATTTT.

J is TRBJ2-1 and V is TRBV29-1; 7 positions agree with TRBD2. Looked up from germline, CDR1 is SQVTM and CDR2 is ANQGSEA. The CDR3 length is 13 residues. CDR3 bases: TGCAGTTCTGGGGGGGATGGGTACAATGAGCAGTTCTTC. It translates to CSSGGDGYNEQFF.

This chain joins TRBV10-3 and TRBJ1-1; D uncertain. Per germline, CDR1 ENHRY and CDR2 SYGVKD. V was cut by 10 bases and J by 10 bases, with 16 bases left in between. This CDR3 spans 11 amino acids. CDR3 loop: CATDPGAGAFF. CDR3 bases: TGTGCCACTGACCCAGGCGCCGGAGCTTTCTTT.

The chain employs TRBV7-7 and TRBJ2-7, with D perhaps TRBD1 or TRBD2 (7 bases each). Germline V gives CDR1 SSHAT, CDR2 FNYEAQ (reference sequence). Trimming pared 5 bases from V and 7 bases from J, leaving 18 bases between. This CDR3 comprises 14 residues. The DNA for the CDR3 is TGTGCCAGCAGCGCCATGGGCAGGGGGGGAGAGCAGTACTTC. Translated: CASSAMGRGGEQYF.

In DNA form, the CDR3 reads TGTGCCAGCAGAACTGATTCTAACTATGGCTACACCTTC. Translation gives CASRTDSNYGYTF. The gene calls are TRBV28 and TRBJ1-2, with D unresolved. The V end lost 6 bases, the J end lost 0 bases, and 8 bases lay between the germline ends. The CDR3 covers 13 residues. Germline V gives CDR1 MDHEN, CDR2 SYDVKM.

J is TRBJ2-7 and V is TRBV6-5; the D gene is possibly TRBD1 (6 bases). The CDR3 loop spans 15 amino acids. The V gene lost 0 bases and the J gene lost 4 bases, with 13 bases spanning the gap. CDR1 is MNHEY and CDR2 is SVGAGI in the germline V gene. DNA for the CDR3: TGTGCCAGCAGTTACTCTAGGGGGTTTAGGTACGAGCAGTACTTC. This translates into CASSYSRGFRYEQYF.

The chain recombines TRBV6-1 with TRBJ2-3; D not certain. The CDR3 spans 12 residues. The germline gives CDR1 MNHNS, CDR2 SASEGT. The V end lost 11 bases, the J end lost 1 base, and 10 bases lay between the germline ends. The CDR3 DNA follows: TGTGCCGTATCGATTGGCACAGATACGCAGTATTTT. As protein: CAVSIGTDTQYF.

This chain uses TRBV7-9 with TRBJ2-2; D is undetermined. This CDR3 comprises 15 residues. Trimming cost V 3 bases and J 0 bases, with 8 bases left between them. The germline V gene has CDR1 SEHNR and CDR2 FQNEAQ (reference sequence). CDR3 loop: CASSLRLANTGELFF. The DNA of the CDR3 is TGTGCCAGCAGCTTGAGGCTAGCGAACACCGGGGAGCTGTTTTTT.

The rearrangement uses TRBV10-3 and TRBJ1-5; 8 bases match TRBD1. Germline loops: CDR1 ENHRY, CDR2 SYGVKD. This CDR3 has 14 amino acids. V shed 6 bases, J shed 11 bases, and the junction held 12 bases outside the gene matches. This CDR3 reads CAISPDRDLLAQHF. In nucleotides, the CDR3 is TGTGCCATCAGCCCGGACAGGGACCTTTTGGCCCAGCATTTT.

J is TRBJ1-4 and V is TRBV5-6; unclear D gene. The V gene's germline CDR1 is SGHDT and CDR2 YYEEEE. This CDR3 contains 15 residues. Trimming removed 0 bases from V and 0 bases from J, with 6 bases in between. The CDR3 sequence is CASSLGAATNEKLFF. CDR3 DNA: TGTGCCAGCAGCTTGGGGGCGGCAACTAATGAAAAACTGTTTTTT.

This clone was recorded only once. The chain combines TRBV9 with TRBJ1-2; TRBD1 is a possible D gene (6 bases). Trimming removed 1 base at V and 2 bases at J, with 12 bases between. The CDR3 length is 15 residues. Germline V lookup: CDR1 SGDLS, CDR2 YYNGEE. In DNA form, the CDR3 reads TGTGCCAGCAGCGTAAACAGTGGGGGCAACTATGGCTACACCTTC. This encodes CASSVNSGGNYGYTF.

In regard to this clone: At the DNA level, this CDR3 is encoded by other sequences in the same sample as well. The chain is built from TRBV5-6 and TRBJ2-7; no definite D call. Germline values: CDR1 SGHDT, CDR2 YYEEEE. This CDR3 comprises 11 residues. V was trimmed by 3 bases and J by 4 bases, leaving 5 bases between them. CDR3 bases: TGTGCCAGCAGCTCGAGTTACGAGCAGTACTTC. Its protein is CASSSSYEQYF.

This rearrangement joins TRBV2 to TRBJ2-7; D might be TRBD2 (6 bases). The length of the CDR3 is 11 residues. Trimming cost V 3 bases and J 12 bases, with 12 bases left between them. CDR1 and CDR2 (germline): SNHLY, FYNNEI. CDR3 sequence: CASSEAGRPYF. In DNA form, the CDR3 reads TGTGCCAGCAGTGAGGCAGGGAGGCCGTACTTC.

This chain connects TRBV5-1 to TRBJ2-3, with D maybe TRBD2 (5 bases). Germline V CDR1 and CDR2: SGHRS, YFSETQ. V gave up 1 base and J gave up 2 bases, with 20 bases separating them. The CDR3 is 18 residues long. The CDR3 is CASSLSPTRRPNTDTQYF. The CDR3 DNA is TGCGCCAGCAGCTTGTCGCCCACGAGGAGGCCGAACACAGATACGCAGTATTTT. Full variable domain (missing parts from reference TRBV5-1 and TRBJ2-3): KAGVTQTPRYLIKTRGQQVTLSCSPISGHRSVSWYQQTPGQGLQFLFEYFSETQRNKGNFPGRFSGRQFSNSRSEMNVSTLELGDSALYLCASSLSPTRRPNTDTQYFGPGTRLTVL.

The gene calls are TRBV7-6 and TRBJ2-5; 10 bases fit TRBD2. The CDR3 consists of 15 residues. The J segment lost 1 base and the V segment lost 4 bases, leaving 3 bases of the junction unmatched. CDR1 and CDR2 (germline): SGHVS, FNYEAQ. CDR3 region: CASSSSGSRQETQYF. The CDR3 coding sequence is TGTGCCAGCAGCTCTAGCGGGAGCCGCCAAGAGACCCAGTACTTC.

V is TRBV28 and J is TRBJ1-1; TRBD1 is a possible D gene (6 bases). This CDR3 has 14 amino acids. Looked up from germline, CDR1 is MDHEN and CDR2 is SYDVKM. V lost 1 base to trimming and J lost 4 bases, with 10 bases between them. The CDR3 here is CASSLSGGGTEAFF. The CDR3 bases are TGTGCCAGCAGTTTATCCGGGGGCGGCACTGAAGCTTTCTTT.

The chain has TRBV10-3 and TRBJ1-1; unclear D gene. The CDR3 is 13 amino acids. Germline V gene sequence: CDR1 ENHRY, CDR2 SYGVKD. Trimming left V 7 bases short and J 0 bases short, with 9 bases between. The CDR3 region has the DNA TGTGCCATCACCTACAGCCTGAACACTGAAGCTTTCTTT. It codes for CAITYSLNTEAFF.

The rearrangement uses TRBV5-1 and TRBJ2-7; 7 positions agree with TRBD2. After removal of 4 bases from V and 0 bases from J, the junction contained 7 bases not matched to a gene. Per germline, CDR1 SGHRS and CDR2 YFSETQ. The CDR3 contains 15 residues. The CDR3 DNA follows: TGCGCCAGCAGCAGGGAGGGCCCAAGCTCCTACGAGCAGTACTTC. Its translation is CASSREGPSSYEQYF.